These 10 T cell receptor beta chains originate from one sample sequenced in a study of blood T cell repertoires in COVID-19. Only in-frame clones appear in the TCRdb table, and some are missing; sequencing was by immunoSEQ multiplex PCR. The sample records some 100,000 clones, roughly nine tenths being singletons. Sequencing used peripheral blood. These receptors all come from a man aged 45-65 years with acute or convalescent COVID-19.

The V gene is TRBV19, the J gene TRBJ2-6; the D is unclear. Trimming shortened V by 3 bases and J by 0 bases, and 6 bases separated the two germline ends. Looked up from germline, CDR1 is LNHDA and CDR2 is SQIVND (reference sequence). The CDR3 has 15 amino acids. CDR3 sequence: CASSMGSSGANVLTF. DNA for the CDR3: TGTGCCAGTAGTATGGGCTCCTCTGGGGCCAACGTCCTGACTTTC.

The chain uses TRBV11-2 and TRBJ1-1, with 7 nucleotides matching TRBD1. The CDR3 spans 17 residues. The junction had 17 bases not matched to a gene; V was cut back by 5 bases and J by 5 bases. Germline V gene data show CDR1 as SGHAT and CDR2 as FQNNGV. In nucleotides, the CDR3 is TGTGCCAGCAGCGCAATCCGGGACAGATTAATTTTTACTGAAGCTTTCTTT. This translates into CASSAIRDRLIFTEAFF.

This clone was counted once. The rearrangement uses TRBV6-5 and TRBJ2-3; 8 nucleotides match TRBD2. V lost 6 bases to trimming and J lost 5 bases; unmatched junction nucleotides: 7. The CDR3 is 14 residues long. Germline V lookup: CDR1 MNHEY, CDR2 SVGAGI. The CDR3 region is CASSPGGPRDTQYF. Here the CDR3 DNA reads TGTGCCAGCAGCCCGGGGGGGCCCAGAGATACGCAGTATTTT.

The sample holds one count of this clone. The rearrangement links TRBV30 to TRBJ1-2; 8 bases map to TRBD1. The CDR3 length is 14 residues. Germline V lookup: CDR1 GTSNPN, CDR2 SVGIG (reference sequence). V lost 5 bases and J lost 5; bases outside the gene matches: 10. CDR3: CAWAPTGGKYGYTF. Here the CDR3 DNA reads TGTGCCTGGGCTCCCACAGGGGGAAAGTATGGCTACACCTTC.

The chain is built from TRBV3-1 (or the pseudogene TRBV3-2) and TRBJ2-1; 9 nucleotides match TRBD1. V lost 6 bases and J lost 6; bases outside the gene matches: 6. Germline CDR1 LGHDT, CDR2 YNNKEL (reference sequence). The CDR3 sequence is 14 residues long. The CDR3 DNA reads as TGTGCCAGCAGGAGGGAACAGGGGGCCAATGAGCAGTTCTTC. Its protein product is CASRREQGANEQFF.

The gene calls are TRBV19 and TRBJ2-5, with a weak D call TRBD1 (6 bases). Germline loops: CDR1 LNHDA, CDR2 SQIVND (reference sequence). The CDR3 sequence is 12 residues long. V gave up 10 bases and J gave up 5 bases, with 14 bases separating them. Written as DNA, the CDR3 is TGTGCCACGAGACAGGCCGGGGAGACCCAGTACTTC. It encodes CATRQAGETQYF.

The chain joins TRBV2 to TRBJ2-7; 8 bases are shared with TRBD1. Germline V gene lookup returns CDR1 SNHLY and CDR2 FYNNEI. Trimming at V came to 6 bases and at J to 2 bases, leaving 9 bases not matched to a gene. This CDR3 spans 15 amino acids. CDR3 sequence (DNA): TGTGCCAGCAGGGCTAACAGGGGGACCCCCTACGAGCAGTACTTC. As protein: CASRANRGTPYEQYF.

The chain carries TRBV19 and TRBJ2-7, with a tentative D call TRBD1 (6 bases). With 8 bases removed from V and 0 bases from J, the gap between germline ends came to 17 bases. The CDR3 is made up of 15 amino acids. The germline V gene encodes CDR1 LNHDA and CDR2 SQIVND (reference sequence). The CDR3 reads CASGDPGQSSYEQYF. DNA for the CDR3: TGTGCCAGTGGGGATCCGGGACAAAGCTCCTACGAGCAGTACTTC.

CDR3 amino acids: CATRGGRSFGTYNSPLHF. CDR3 DNA sequence: TGCGCCACCCGGGGGGGGCGATCTTTCGGGACCTATAATTCACCCCTCCACTTT. The rearrangement joins TRBV23-1 to TRBJ1-6, with TRBD1 as a possible D gene (6 bases). TRBV23-1 is classed as an ORF, of uncertain function. The CDR3 runs 18 residues. Trimming took off 10 bases at V and 2 bases at J, with 24 bases between the two ends.

The V gene is TRBV28, the J gene TRBJ2-7; D might be TRBD1 (6 bases). The V gene's germline CDR1 is MDHEN and CDR2 SYDVKM. There are 17 residues in the CDR3. V lost 6 bases and J 1 base, leaving 22 bases between the germline ends. Here the CDR3 reads CASSSPLRDKDSYEQYF. The CDR3 DNA is TGTGCCAGCAGCTCACCCCTCCGGGACAAAGATTCCTACGAGCAGTACTTC. Full variable domain (outside the CDR3, taken from reference TRBV28 and TRBJ2-7): DVKVTQSSRYLVKRTGEKVFLECVQDMDHENMFWYRQDPGLGLRLIYFSYDVKMKEKGDIPEGYSVSREKKERFSLILESASTNQTSMYLCASSSPLRDKDSYEQYFGPGTRLTVT.